What follows are 21 T cell receptor beta chains derived from one specimen sequenced in a study of blood T cell repertoires in COVID-19. TCRdb keeps only in-frame clones here, not all; method: immunoSEQ multiplex PCR. Of roughly 140,000 clones in the sample, about 79% are singletons; the top ten hold around 6.7%. Sequencing input: peripheral blood. Source of these receptors: a woman between 50 and 59 years old in a cohort sampled during active or convalescent COVID-19.

The CDR3 region is CASSYSGGSSYGYTF. CDR3 coding DNA: TGTGCCAGCAGTTACTCAGGGGGTTCTTCCTATGGCTACACCTTC. The J gene is TRBJ1-2, the V gene TRBV6-5; TRBD1 is a possible D gene (6 bases). The CDR3 loop spans 15 amino acids. V was trimmed by 0 bases and J by 4 bases, leaving 12 bases between them. The germline V gene has CDR1 MNHEY and CDR2 SVGAGI.

This chain's CDR3 is CASSLRGGMNTEAFF. Written as DNA, the CDR3 is TGTGCCAGCAGCTTGCGGGGGGGAATGAACACTGAAGCTTTCTTT. V usage is TRBV5-8 and J usage is TRBJ1-1; a weak D match, TRBD1 (5 bases). Germline CDR1 and CDR2: SGHTS and YDEGEE. This CDR3 spans 15 amino acids. The V end lost 1 base, the J end lost 0 bases, and 10 bases lay between the germline ends.

Here the CDR3 DNA reads TGCGCCAGCACTAGCGGGGGTTACCAAGAGACCCAGTACTTC. Its protein is CASTSGGYQETQYF. The J gene is TRBJ2-5, the V gene TRBV5-1, with 10 bases aligning to TRBD2. Trimming cost V 6 bases and J 0 bases; bases outside gene matches: 2. CDR1 is SGHRS and CDR2 is YFSETQ in the germline V gene. CDR3 length equals 14 residues. The variable domain in full, completed from reference TRBV5-1 and TRBJ2-5, reads KAGVTQTPRYLIKTRGQQVTLSCSPISGHRSVSWYQQTPGQGLQFLFEYFSETQRNKGNFPGRFSGRQFSNSRSEMNVSTLELGDSALYLCASTSGGYQETQYFGPGTRLLVL.

This chain connects TRBV25-1 to TRBJ1-4; D unclear. V lost 3 bases, J lost 0 bases, and 11 bases lay in between. This CDR3 has 16 residues. CDR1 is MGHDK, CDR2 SYGVNS, per germline. CDR3 in DNA: TGTGCCAGCAGTGACCCAGGCGGGTCAACTAATGAAAAACTGTTTTTT. This codes for CASSDPGGSTNEKLFF.

The chain is built from TRBV9 and TRBJ2-1, with D possibly matching TRBD2 (5 bases). The ends were cut back, 0 bases at V and 8 bases at J, with 12 bases in the middle. The CDR3 is made up of 14 amino acids. Per the germline V gene, CDR1 is SGDLS and CDR2 is YYNGEE. CDR3 DNA: TGTGCCAGCAGCGTAGGTAGCGTCGCCTATGAGCAGTTCTTC. Its translation: CASSVGSVAYEQFF.

The rearrangement joins TRBV6-5 to TRBJ1-2, with TRBD1 identical over 7 bases. Trimming removed 8 bases from V and 4 bases from J; junction bases left unmatched: 10. Germline assignment: CDR1 MNHEY and CDR2 SVGAGI. CDR3 length equals 14 residues. CDR3 amino acids: CASRYRGSAYGYTF. CDR3 in DNA: TGTGCCAGCCGATACAGGGGTAGTGCCTATGGCTACACCTTC.

The chain joins TRBV4-3 to TRBJ2-6, with 8 bases matching TRBD1. The J segment lost 1 base and the V segment lost 3 bases, leaving 5 bases of the junction unmatched. The CDR3 covers 17 residues. Germline CDR1 is LGHNA and CDR2 is YSLEER. CDR3 in amino acids: CASSHSGGSSGANVLTF. CDR3 sequence (DNA): TGCGCCAGCAGCCATTCAGGGGGCTCTTCTGGGGCCAACGTCCTGACTTTC.

CDR3 DNA: TGTGCCAGTAGCCCTCAGGGGGCTTGGGAAAAACTGTTTTTT. It specifies CASSPQGAWEKLFF. The chain uses TRBV19 and TRBJ1-4; 8 bases line up with TRBD1. The CDR3 sequence is 14 residues long. The J segment lost 8 bases and the V segment lost 6 bases, leaving 8 bases of the junction unmatched. CDR1 and CDR2 (germline): LNHDA, SQIVND (reference sequence).

V gene TRBV19 combines with J gene TRBJ1-2; 7 bases fit TRBD1. Losses at the gene ends were 1 base for V and 5 bases for J; bases not matched to a gene: 16. This CDR3 spans 18 amino acids. Germline CDR1 is LNHDA and CDR2 is SQIVND (reference sequence). CDR3 loop: CASSIAEHRDSLLYGYTF. In DNA, the CDR3 is TGTGCCAGTAGTATAGCGGAGCACCGGGACAGTCTCTTATATGGCTACACCTTC.

Points on this clone: Its ends do not fully match the called genes, so a read error is possible. This chain links TRBV18 with TRBJ1-4, with D unresolved. CDR3 length: 12 amino acids. Germline CDR1 reads KGHSH; CDR2 reads LQKENI. This CDR3 is CASSPRAGPYVF. As DNA, the CDR3 is TGTGCCAGCTCACCACGAGCAGGCCCGTACGTTTTT.

The chain joins TRBV12-3 or TRBV12-4 to TRBJ1-2; TRBD1 aligns across 9 bases. The CDR3 runs to 12 residues. V gave up 3 bases and J gave up 10 bases; unmatched junction bases: 3. CDR3 bases: TGTGCCAGCAGTTTGCGACAGGGGGACTACACCTTC. Protein product: CASSLRQGDYTF.

The chain recombines TRBV5-4 with TRBJ2-5, with TRBD2 as a possible D gene (7 bases). With 3 bases removed from V and 5 bases from J, the gap between germline ends came to 11 bases. Germline CDR1 SGHNT, CDR2 YYREEE (reference sequence). CDR3 length equals 13 residues. CDR3 DNA sequence: TGTGCCAGCAGCTGGGGGGGGCTTGAGACCCAGTACTTC. This sequence encodes CASSWGGLETQYF.

The chain carries TRBV9 and TRBJ1-2; possibly TRBD1 for D (6 bases). The length of the CDR3 is 14 residues. Trimming removed 4 bases from V and 8 bases from J, with 18 bases in between. Germline V gene lookup returns CDR1 SGDLS and CDR2 YYNGEE. This chain's CDR3 is CASSLRDITRGYTF. The CDR3 DNA is TGTGCCAGCAGCTTACGGGACATCACTAGGGGCTACACCTTC.

The rearrangement joins TRBV29-1 to TRBJ2-7; D possibly corresponds to TRBD2 (7 bases). Per germline, CDR1 SQVTM and CDR2 ANQGSEA. V was trimmed by 4 bases and J by 6 bases, leaving 13 bases between them. The CDR3 has 12 residues. CDR3 sequence: CSVGGGRGEQYF. CDR3 nucleotides: TGCAGCGTTGGGGGGGGCAGGGGCGAGCAGTACTTC.

The chain joins TRBV7-6 to TRBJ2-7; 8 bases map to TRBD1. Per the germline V gene, CDR1 is SGHVS and CDR2 is FNYEAQ. The CDR3 spans 14 residues. The J segment lost 2 bases and the V segment lost 3 bases, leaving 3 bases of the junction unmatched. CDR3 coding DNA: TGTGCCAGCAGCTTCGGACAGGGTACCTACGAGCAGTACTTC. It translates to CASSFGQGTYEQYF.

The chain is built from TRBV7-9 and TRBJ1-1; 8 bases map to TRBD1. Germline CDR1 is SEHNR and CDR2 is FQNEAQ (reference sequence). The CDR3 runs to 14 residues. V shed 5 bases and J 7 bases; nucleotides not matched to a gene: 9. CDR3 in DNA: TGTGCCAGCAGCCGACGGGACAGGTTTCTTGAAGCTTTCTTT. Protein sequence: CASSRRDRFLEAFF.

The table lists this clone with a count of one. This sequence joins TRBV13 and TRBJ2-7; TRBD1 matches 10 bases. CDR1 PRHDT and CDR2 FYEKMQ come from the germline V gene (reference sequence). The CDR3 loop spans 14 amino acids. The V segment lost 4 bases and the J segment 2 bases; nucleotides outside the gene matches: 2. The CDR3 nucleotides read TGTGCCAGCAGCTGGGGGACAGGGGCCTACGAGCAGTACTTC. Translation gives CASSWGTGAYEQYF.

This chain uses TRBV6-2 or TRBV6-3 with TRBJ1-5, with 9 bases matching TRBD1. Losses at the gene ends were 5 bases for V and 1 base for J; bases not matched to a gene: 9. Germline V gene lookup returns CDR1 MNHEY and CDR2 SVGEGT. There are 17 residues in the CDR3. CDR3 nucleotides: TGTGCCAGCAGTAAGGACAGGGGACCGCCGAGCAATCAGCCCCAGCATTTT. It is translated as CASSKDRGPPSNQPQHF.

The chain carries TRBV5-1 and TRBJ2-2; D is perhaps TRBD1 (6 bases). The CDR3 loop spans 15 amino acids. Germline V gene sequence: CDR1 SGHRS, CDR2 YFSETQ. Trimming removed 3 bases from V and 4 bases from J, with 13 bases in between. The CDR3 region has the DNA TGCGCCAGCAGCTCTCGTGGACAGAGCACCGGGGAGCTGTTTTTT. Translation gives CASSSRGQSTGELFF.

This clone was detected only once. This chain links TRBV4-3 with TRBJ1-3; D gene unclear. CDR1 is LGHNA, CDR2 YSLEER, per germline. V lost 0 bases and J lost 2, with 14 bases in between. This CDR3 contains 17 residues. The CDR3 loop is CASSQDRELRAGNTIYF. CDR3 coding DNA: TGCGCCAGCAGCCAAGATAGGGAGCTGCGCGCTGGAAACACCATATATTTT.

The chain uses TRBV5-1 and TRBJ2-5; 9 bases match TRBD2. This CDR3 comprises 15 residues. From germline, CDR1 is SGHRS and CDR2 YFSETQ. Unmatched junction bases numbered 4, after V lost 0 bases and J lost 4 bases. DNA of the CDR3: TGCGCCAGCAGCTTGGGCGGGGGGGCCGTAGAGACCCAGTACTTC. Protein: CASSLGGGAVETQYF. The variable domain in full, completed from reference TRBV5-1 and TRBJ2-5, reads KAGVTQTPRYLIKTRGQQVTLSCSPISGHRSVSWYQQTPGQGLQFLFEYFSETQRNKGNFPGRFSGRQFSNSRSEMNVSTLELGDSALYLCASSLGGGAVETQYFGPGTRLLVL.